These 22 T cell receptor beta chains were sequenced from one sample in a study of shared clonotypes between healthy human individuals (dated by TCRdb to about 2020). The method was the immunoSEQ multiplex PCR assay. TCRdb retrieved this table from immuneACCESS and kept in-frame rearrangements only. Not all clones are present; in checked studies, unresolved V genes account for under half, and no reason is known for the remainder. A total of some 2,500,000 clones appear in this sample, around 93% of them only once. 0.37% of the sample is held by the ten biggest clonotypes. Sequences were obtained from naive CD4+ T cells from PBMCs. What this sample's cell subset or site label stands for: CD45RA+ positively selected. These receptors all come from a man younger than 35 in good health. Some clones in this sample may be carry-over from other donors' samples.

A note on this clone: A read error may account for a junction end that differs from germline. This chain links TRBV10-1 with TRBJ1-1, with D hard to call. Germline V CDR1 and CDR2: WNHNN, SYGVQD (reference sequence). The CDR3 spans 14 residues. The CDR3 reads CASSDGPAATETFF. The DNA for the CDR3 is TGCGCCAGCAGTGACGGGCCAGCGGCCACTGAAACTTTCTTT.

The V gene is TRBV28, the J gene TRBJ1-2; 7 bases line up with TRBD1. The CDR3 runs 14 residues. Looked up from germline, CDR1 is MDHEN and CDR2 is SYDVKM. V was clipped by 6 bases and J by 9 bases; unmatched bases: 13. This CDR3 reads CASSPRQGLARYTF. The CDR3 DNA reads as TGTGCCAGCAGCCCCAGACAGGGACTAGCCCGCTACACCTTC.

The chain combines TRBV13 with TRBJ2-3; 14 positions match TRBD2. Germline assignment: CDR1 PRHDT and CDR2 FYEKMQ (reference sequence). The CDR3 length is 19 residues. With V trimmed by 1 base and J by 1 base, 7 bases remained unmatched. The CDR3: CASSLAGTSGSAGTDTQYF. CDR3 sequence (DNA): TGTGCCAGCAGCTTAGCGGGGACTAGCGGGAGCGCGGGCACAGATACGCAGTATTTT.

The CDR3 DNA sequence: TGTGCCAGCTCACCTACAGCCGGGACAGATAACTATGGCTACACCTTC. Its protein is CASSPTAGTDNYGYTF. This chain joins TRBV18 and TRBJ1-2; TRBD1 matches 7 bases. V was pared by 3 bases and J by 1 base, with 8 bases of the junction left unmatched. Germline lookup yields CDR1 KGHSH and CDR2 LQKENI. This CDR3 region has 16 residues.

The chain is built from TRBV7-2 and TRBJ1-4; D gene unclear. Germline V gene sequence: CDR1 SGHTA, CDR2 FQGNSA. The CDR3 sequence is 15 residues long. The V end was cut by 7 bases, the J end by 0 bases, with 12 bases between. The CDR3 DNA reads TGTGCCAGCACTCGTGGCGGTACAACTAATGAAAAACTGTTTTTT. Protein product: CASTRGGTTNEKLFF.

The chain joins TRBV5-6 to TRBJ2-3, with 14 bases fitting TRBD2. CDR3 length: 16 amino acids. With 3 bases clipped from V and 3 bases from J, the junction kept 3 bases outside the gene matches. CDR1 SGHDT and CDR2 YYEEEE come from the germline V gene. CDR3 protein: CASSSGTSGSTDTQYF. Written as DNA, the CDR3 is TGTGCCAGCAGCTCAGGGACTAGCGGGAGTACAGATACGCAGTATTTT.

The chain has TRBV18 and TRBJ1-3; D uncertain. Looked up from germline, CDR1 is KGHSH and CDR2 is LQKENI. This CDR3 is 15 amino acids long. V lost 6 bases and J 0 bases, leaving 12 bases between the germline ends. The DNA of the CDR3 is TGTGCCAGCTCGCTTCGGACGACCTCTGGAAACACCATATATTTT. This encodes CASSLRTTSGNTIYF.

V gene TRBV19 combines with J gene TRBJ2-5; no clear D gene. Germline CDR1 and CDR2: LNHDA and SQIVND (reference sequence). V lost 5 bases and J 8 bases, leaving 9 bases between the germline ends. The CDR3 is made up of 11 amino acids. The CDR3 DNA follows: TGTGCCAGTAGTTCCCGTTTAACCCAGTACTTC. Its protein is CASSSRLTQYF.

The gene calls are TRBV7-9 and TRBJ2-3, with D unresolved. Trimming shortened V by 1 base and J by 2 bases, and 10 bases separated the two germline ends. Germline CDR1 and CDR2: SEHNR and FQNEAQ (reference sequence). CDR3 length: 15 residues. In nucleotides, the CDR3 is TGTGCCAGCAGCTTAGGGGATTCCCTCACAGATACGCAGTATTTT. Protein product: CASSLGDSLTDTQYF.

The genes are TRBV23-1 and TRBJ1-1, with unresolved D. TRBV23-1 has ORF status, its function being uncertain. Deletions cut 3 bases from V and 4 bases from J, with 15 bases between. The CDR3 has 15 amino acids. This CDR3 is CASSHSGGPATEAFF. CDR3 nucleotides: TGCGCCAGCAGTCATTCAGGAGGCCCCGCCACTGAAGCTTTCTTT.

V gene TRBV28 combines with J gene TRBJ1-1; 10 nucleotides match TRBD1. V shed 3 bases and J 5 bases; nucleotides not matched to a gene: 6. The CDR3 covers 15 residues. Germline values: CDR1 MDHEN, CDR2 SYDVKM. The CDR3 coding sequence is TGTGCCAGCAGTTTGCGGACAGGGGGAGGGACTGAAGCTTTCTTT. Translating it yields CASSLRTGGGTEAFF.

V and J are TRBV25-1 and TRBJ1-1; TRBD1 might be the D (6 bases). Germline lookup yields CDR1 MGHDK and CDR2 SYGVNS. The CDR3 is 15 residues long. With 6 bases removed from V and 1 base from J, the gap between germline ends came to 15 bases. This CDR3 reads CASRSDGRGNTEAFF. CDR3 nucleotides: TGTGCCAGCAGGTCGGACGGCAGGGGGAACACTGAAGCTTTCTTT.

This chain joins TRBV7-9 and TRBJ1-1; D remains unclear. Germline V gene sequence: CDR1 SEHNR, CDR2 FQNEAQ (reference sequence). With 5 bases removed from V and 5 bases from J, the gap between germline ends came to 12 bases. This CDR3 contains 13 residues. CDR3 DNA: TGTGCCAGCAGCCCCAGGACGGGTACTGAAGCTTTCTTT. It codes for CASSPRTGTEAFF.

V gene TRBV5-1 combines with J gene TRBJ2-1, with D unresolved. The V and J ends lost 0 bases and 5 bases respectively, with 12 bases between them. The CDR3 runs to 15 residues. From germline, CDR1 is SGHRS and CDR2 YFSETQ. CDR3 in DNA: TGCGCCAGCAGCTTGGCCCTGGGTGTAGACAATGAGCAGTTCTTC. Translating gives CASSLALGVDNEQFF.

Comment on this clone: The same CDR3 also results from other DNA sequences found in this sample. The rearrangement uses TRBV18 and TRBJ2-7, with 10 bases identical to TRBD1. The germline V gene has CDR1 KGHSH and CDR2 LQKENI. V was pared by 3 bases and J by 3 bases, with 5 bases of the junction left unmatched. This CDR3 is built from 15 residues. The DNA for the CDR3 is TGTGCCAGCTCACCGGGGACAGGGGCTAGCTACGAGCAGTACTTC. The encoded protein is CASSPGTGASYEQYF. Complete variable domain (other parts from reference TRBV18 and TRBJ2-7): NAGVMQNPRHLVRRRGQEARLRCSPMKGHSHVYWYRQLPEEGLKFMVYLQKENIIDESGMPKERFSAEFPKEGPSILRIQQVVRGDSAAYFCASSPGTGASYEQYFGPGTRLTVT.

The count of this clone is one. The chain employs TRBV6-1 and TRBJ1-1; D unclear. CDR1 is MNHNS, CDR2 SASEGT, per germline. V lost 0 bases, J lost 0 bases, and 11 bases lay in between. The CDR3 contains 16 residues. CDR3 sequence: CASSEAFRHLNTEAFF. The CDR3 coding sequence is TGTGCCAGCAGTGAAGCGTTTCGACACCTGAACACTGAAGCTTTCTTT.

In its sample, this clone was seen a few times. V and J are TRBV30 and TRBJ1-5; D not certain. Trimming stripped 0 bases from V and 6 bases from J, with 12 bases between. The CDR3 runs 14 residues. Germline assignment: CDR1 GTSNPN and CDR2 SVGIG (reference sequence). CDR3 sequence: CAWSVATLRQPQHF. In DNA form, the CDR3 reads TGTGCCTGGAGTGTAGCGACCCTCCGTCAGCCCCAGCATTTT.

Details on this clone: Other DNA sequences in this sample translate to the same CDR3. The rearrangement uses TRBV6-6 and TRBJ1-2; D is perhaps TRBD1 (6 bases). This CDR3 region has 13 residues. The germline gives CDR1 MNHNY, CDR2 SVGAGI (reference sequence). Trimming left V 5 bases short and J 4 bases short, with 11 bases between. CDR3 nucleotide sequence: TGTGCCAGCAGTCGCCAGGACAGCTATGGCTACACCTTC. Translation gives CASSRQDSYGYTF.

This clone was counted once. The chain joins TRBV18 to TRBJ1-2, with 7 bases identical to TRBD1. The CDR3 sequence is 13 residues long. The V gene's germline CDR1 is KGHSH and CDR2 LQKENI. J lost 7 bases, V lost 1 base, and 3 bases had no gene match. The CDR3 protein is CASSPQGAAGYTF. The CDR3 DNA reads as TGTGCCAGCTCACCACAGGGGGCCGCTGGCTACACCTTC.

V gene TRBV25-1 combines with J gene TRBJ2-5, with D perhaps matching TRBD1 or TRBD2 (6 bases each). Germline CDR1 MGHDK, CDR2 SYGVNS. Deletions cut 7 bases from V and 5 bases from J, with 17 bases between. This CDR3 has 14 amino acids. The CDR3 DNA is TGTGCCAGCAACCCCCGGGGGCGCGAGGAGACCCAGTACTTC. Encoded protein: CASNPRGREETQYF.

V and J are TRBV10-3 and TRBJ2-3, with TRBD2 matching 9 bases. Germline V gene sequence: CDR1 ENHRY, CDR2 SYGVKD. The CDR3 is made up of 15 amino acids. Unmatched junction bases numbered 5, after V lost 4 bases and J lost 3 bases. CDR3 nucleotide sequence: TGTGCCATCAGTGTCGCTAGCGGGGCTACAGATACGCAGTATTTT. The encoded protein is CAISVASGATDTQYF.

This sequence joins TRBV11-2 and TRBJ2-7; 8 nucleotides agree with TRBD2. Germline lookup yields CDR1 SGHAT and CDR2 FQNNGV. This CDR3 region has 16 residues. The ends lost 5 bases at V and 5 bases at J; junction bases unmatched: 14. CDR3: CASSTGGQRGMNEQYF. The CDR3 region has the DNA TGTGCCAGCAGCACGGGGGGGCAGAGGGGGATGAACGAGCAGTACTTC.